These T cell receptor beta chains were read from a single sample in a study of blood T cell repertoires in COVID-19. The data were produced by immunoSEQ multiplex PCR, yet TCRdb's version contains in-frame clones alone and is incomplete. The sample holds over 120,000 clones, 81% seen once. What was sequenced was peripheral blood. These TCRs come from a human donor in a cohort sampled during active COVID-19. The CDR3 runs from the conserved cysteine through the conserved F or W. Fields, in order: D gene, V gene, clone size, J gene, CDR3 DNA, CDR3 protein. The D gene is left open where the match is weak. Only part of the rows carry a size: once, few, many, or a class if the clone is expanded.

d_call: .
v_call: TRBV4-3
clone_size: .
j_call: TRBJ1-2
cdr3_nt: TGCGCCAGCAGCCAAGAAATCGAGAGAAACTATGGCTACACCTTC
cdr3_aa: CASSQEIERNYGYTF

d_call: TRBD1
v_call: TRBV5-1
clone_size: few
j_call: TRBJ2-6
cdr3_nt: TGCGCCAGCAGCTCGACAGGGTTCTCTGGGGCCAACGTCCTGACTTTC
cdr3_aa: CASSSTGFSGANVLTF

d_call: TRBD1
v_call: TRBV28
clone_size: .
j_call: TRBJ2-7
cdr3_nt: TGTGCCAGCAGTTCCCTTGGACAGGGGAAGACCTACGAGCAGTACTTC
cdr3_aa: CASSSLGQGKTYEQYF

d_call: .
v_call: TRBV14
clone_size: .
j_call: TRBJ2-1
cdr3_nt: TGTGCCAGCAGCCTACAAACAGTCTACAATGAGCAGTTCTTC
cdr3_aa: CASSLQTVYNEQFF

d_call: .
v_call: TRBV19
clone_size: .
j_call: TRBJ2-3
cdr3_nt: TGTGCCAGTAGGCTAGAAGCGCCTGGCACAGATACGCAGTATTTT
cdr3_aa: CASRLEAPGTDTQYF

d_call: TRBD2
v_call: TRBV7-2
clone_size: .
j_call: TRBJ2-5
cdr3_nt: TGTGCCAGCAGCATAAACCAGGGACTAGCGGGAGAGACCCAGTACTTC
cdr3_aa: CASSINQGLAGETQYF

d_call: TRBD1
v_call: TRBV5-1
clone_size: once
j_call: TRBJ2-7
cdr3_nt: TGCGCCAGCAGCCCAGGGACAGGGGTTTCCTACGAGCAGTACTTC
cdr3_aa: CASSPGTGVSYEQYF

d_call: TRBD1
v_call: TRBV11-2
clone_size: .
j_call: TRBJ2-1
cdr3_nt: TGTGCCAGCAGCTTAGTTACAGGGGCCTACAATGAGCAGTTCTTC
cdr3_aa: CASSLVTGAYNEQFF

d_call: .
v_call: TRBV6-5
clone_size: .
j_call: TRBJ1-3
cdr3_nt: TGTGCCAGCAGTCCCGGGACATCTGGAAACACCATATATTTT
cdr3_aa: CASSPGTSGNTIYF

d_call: TRBD2
v_call: TRBV27
clone_size: .
j_call: TRBJ2-7
cdr3_nt: TGTGCCAGCAAACTAGCGGGAGTACCCTACGAGCAGTACTTC
cdr3_aa: CASKLAGVPYEQYF

d_call: .
v_call: TRBV5-4
clone_size: .
j_call: TRBJ2-2
cdr3_nt: TGTGCCAGCCCGGGAGTGGACACCGGGGAGCTGTTTTTT
cdr3_aa: CASPGVDTGELFF

d_call: .
v_call: TRBV5-1
clone_size: .
j_call: TRBJ1-3
cdr3_nt: TGCGCCAGCAGCTCTAGGAGACAGGCCTCTGGAAACACCATATATTTT
cdr3_aa: CASSSRRQASGNTIYF

d_call: TRBD1
v_call: TRBV5-5
clone_size: once
j_call: TRBJ2-7
cdr3_nt: TGTGCCAGCAGCAAGGGACAGCAGAAGTCGTACGAGCAGTACTTC
cdr3_aa: CASSKGQQKSYEQYF

d_call: .
v_call: TRBV9
clone_size: once
j_call: TRBJ2-1
cdr3_nt: TGTGCCAGCAGCGTAGGTTCGGCTAGTGAGCAGTTCTTC
cdr3_aa: CASSVGSASEQFF

d_call: .
v_call: TRBV6-2/TRBV6-3
clone_size: few
j_call: TRBJ2-5
cdr3_nt: TGTGCCAGCAGTTACTCGCCGGGTGGTGCGCGAGAGACCCAGTACTTC
cdr3_aa: CASSYSPGGARETQYF

d_call: .
v_call: TRBV3-1/TRBV3-2
clone_size: .
j_call: TRBJ1-1
cdr3_nt: TGTGCCAGCAGCCAAGTGTGGGGGGACACTGAAGCTTTCTTT
cdr3_aa: CASSQVWGDTEAFF

d_call: .
v_call: TRBV4-1
clone_size: .
j_call: TRBJ2-7
cdr3_nt: TGCGCCAGCAGCCAAGCGCGGTTCCCTTATTCCTACGAGCAGTACTTC
cdr3_aa: CASSQARFPYSYEQYF

d_call: TRBD2
v_call: TRBV7-9
clone_size: .
j_call: TRBJ2-7
cdr3_nt: TGTGCCAGCAGCTTATTTGCTAGCGGGAACTACGAGCAGTACTTC
cdr3_aa: CASSLFASGNYEQYF

d_call: TRBD1
v_call: TRBV7-2
clone_size: .
j_call: TRBJ1-2
cdr3_nt: TGTGCCAGCAGCTTGGAGGGACAGGGGAACTATGGCTACACCTTC
cdr3_aa: CASSLEGQGNYGYTF

d_call: .
v_call: TRBV2
clone_size: .
j_call: TRBJ2-5
cdr3_nt: TGTGCCAGCAGTCTCGGGTCCCAAGAGACCCAGTACTTC
cdr3_aa: CASSLGSQETQYF

d_call: .
v_call: TRBV7-2
clone_size: .
j_call: TRBJ2-7
cdr3_nt: TGTGCCAGCAGCTTAGGGACTACGTCCTACGAGCAGTACTTC
cdr3_aa: CASSLGTTSYEQYF

d_call: TRBD1
v_call: TRBV28
clone_size: .
j_call: TRBJ2-3
cdr3_nt: TGTGCCAGCAGTAAGACAGGGGCGGGTACGCAGTATTTT
cdr3_aa: CASSKTGAGTQYF

d_call: .
v_call: TRBV6-2/TRBV6-3
clone_size: .
j_call: TRBJ1-1
cdr3_nt: TGTGCCAGCAGTCTCCAGACAGGAAACACTGAAGCTTTCTTT
cdr3_aa: CASSLQTGNTEAFF

d_call: TRBD2
v_call: TRBV9
clone_size: .
j_call: TRBJ2-1
cdr3_nt: TGTGCCAGCAGCGCCCTAGCGGGAAACGAGCAGTTCTTC
cdr3_aa: CASSALAGNEQFF

d_call: .
v_call: TRBV28
clone_size: .
j_call: TRBJ1-4
cdr3_nt: TGTGCCAGCAGTAGCCCGAGGGGGAGCGATGAAAAACTGTTTTTT
cdr3_aa: CASSSPRGSDEKLFF

d_call: TRBD1
v_call: TRBV27
clone_size: few
j_call: TRBJ1-2
cdr3_nt: TGTGCCAGCAGTCCCTCGTACAGGGGCCGGTCAGGCTATGGCTACACCTTC
cdr3_aa: CASSPSYRGRSGYGYTF

d_call: .
v_call: TRBV6-2/TRBV6-3
clone_size: .
j_call: TRBJ2-5
cdr3_nt: TGTGCCAGCAGTTGCCCCACAGGGATGAGTTTGGATTCAACCCAGTACTTC
cdr3_aa: CASSCPTGMSLDSTQYF

d_call: .
v_call: TRBV13
clone_size: .
j_call: TRBJ1-3
cdr3_nt: TGTGCCAGCCGGTCCCGGAGCTCTGGAAACACCATATATTTT
cdr3_aa: CASRSRSSGNTIYF

d_call: .
v_call: TRBV7-8
clone_size: .
j_call: TRBJ1-4
cdr3_nt: TGTGCCAGCAGCCCTCTAGGTGTTGATAATGAAAAACTGTTTTTT
cdr3_aa: CASSPLGVDNEKLFF

d_call: TRBD1
v_call: TRBV14
clone_size: .
j_call: TRBJ2-7
cdr3_nt: TGTGCCAGCAGCCAAGTCAGGGGGCTCGGGTCCTACGAGCAGTACTTC
cdr3_aa: CASSQVRGLGSYEQYF

d_call: TRBD1
v_call: TRBV29-1
clone_size: .
j_call: TRBJ2-5
cdr3_nt: TGCAGCGTTTTTGGGACAGCGGAGACCCAGTACTTC
cdr3_aa: CSVFGTAETQYF

d_call: TRBD1
v_call: TRBV18
clone_size: .
j_call: TRBJ2-7
cdr3_nt: TGTGCCAGCTCACCCCGGACAGGGGATGGCGAGCAGTACTTC
cdr3_aa: CASSPRTGDGEQYF

d_call: .
v_call: TRBV6-5
clone_size: .
j_call: TRBJ1-3
cdr3_nt: TGTGCCAGCAGTTCCGACAGGTACTCTGGAAACACCATATATTTT
cdr3_aa: CASSSDRYSGNTIYF

d_call: .
v_call: TRBV28
clone_size: .
j_call: TRBJ1-2
cdr3_nt: TGTGCCAGCAGCCCCGGGGTTTCGGTGGGCTACACCTTC
cdr3_aa: CASSPGVSVGYTF

d_call: TRBD1
v_call: TRBV27
clone_size: .
j_call: TRBJ2-5
cdr3_nt: TGTGCCAGCAGTGGTTTAGGGACAGGGAGACAAGAGACCCAGTACTTC
cdr3_aa: CASSGLGTGRQETQYF

d_call: .
v_call: TRBV3-1/TRBV3-2
clone_size: .
j_call: TRBJ2-1
cdr3_nt: TGTGCCAGCAGCCAAGCGACTACGGGAAATTACAATGAGCAGTTCTTC
cdr3_aa: CASSQATTGNYNEQFF

d_call: TRBD1
v_call: TRBV2
clone_size: .
j_call: TRBJ2-7
cdr3_nt: TGTGCCAGTCTACCGACAGGGGAAGAGGACGAGCAGTACTTC
cdr3_aa: CASLPTGEEDEQYF

d_call: .
v_call: TRBV4-1
clone_size: few
j_call: TRBJ1-5
cdr3_nt: TGCGCCAGCAGCCAGAACGGAATGGTCAGGGAAAATCAGCCCCAGCATTTT
cdr3_aa: CASSQNGMVRENQPQHF

d_call: .
v_call: TRBV2
clone_size: .
j_call: TRBJ2-2
cdr3_nt: TGTGCCAGCAGGCTGGGACTTACCACCGGGGAGCTGTTTTTT
cdr3_aa: CASRLGLTTGELFF

d_call: TRBD1
v_call: TRBV4-3
clone_size: .
j_call: TRBJ1-4
cdr3_nt: TGCGCCAGCAGCCGGGGACAGGCCGCATCTAATGAAAAACTGTTTTTT
cdr3_aa: CASSRGQAASNEKLFF

d_call: .
v_call: TRBV6-2/TRBV6-3
clone_size: .
j_call: TRBJ1-2
cdr3_nt: TGTGCCAGCAGTTATTCGGCAGGGTCTATGCATGGCTACACCTTC
cdr3_aa: CASSYSAGSMHGYTF

d_call: .
v_call: TRBV6-2/TRBV6-3
clone_size: .
j_call: TRBJ2-3
cdr3_nt: TGTGCCAGCAGTTATGGGGGGGGCCCCCAAGATACGCAGTATTTT
cdr3_aa: CASSYGGGPQDTQYF

d_call: .
v_call: TRBV7-9
clone_size: .
j_call: TRBJ1-3
cdr3_nt: TGTGCCAGCAGCTTAGGGCACTCTGGAAACACCATATATTTT
cdr3_aa: CASSLGHSGNTIYF

d_call: TRBD1
v_call: TRBV24-1
clone_size: .
j_call: TRBJ1-4
cdr3_nt: TGTGCCACCAGTGCTGGACAGGGAAAGGGTGAAAAACTGTTTTTT
cdr3_aa: CATSAGQGKGEKLFF

d_call: .
v_call: TRBV16
clone_size: .
j_call: TRBJ2-2
cdr3_nt: TGTGCCAGCAGCCAAAACAGGAACACCGGGGAGCTGTTTTTT
cdr3_aa: CASSQNRNTGELFF

d_call: .
v_call: TRBV4-3
clone_size: .
j_call: TRBJ2-2
cdr3_nt: TGCGCCAGCAGCCAACCTCTCAGGGGAACCGGGGAGCTGTTTTTT
cdr3_aa: CASSQPLRGTGELFF

d_call: TRBD1
v_call: TRBV7-6
clone_size: .
j_call: TRBJ2-3
cdr3_nt: TGTGCCAGCAGCTTAGTTGTACAGGGGCTCTCAGATACGCAGTATTTT
cdr3_aa: CASSLVVQGLSDTQYF

d_call: TRBD2
v_call: TRBV6-5
clone_size: .
j_call: TRBJ2-6
cdr3_nt: TGTGCCAGCAGACGGGAGGGGTCGGGGGCCAACGTCCTGACTTTC
cdr3_aa: CASRREGSGANVLTF

d_call: .
v_call: TRBV19
clone_size: .
j_call: TRBJ2-1
cdr3_nt: TGTGCCAGTAGTATAGAGGACTGGCCAGAGCAGTTCTTC
cdr3_aa: CASSIEDWPEQFF

d_call: TRBD1
v_call: TRBV28
clone_size: .
j_call: TRBJ1-4
cdr3_nt: TGTGCCAGCAGCGAAAGGGGGCGGATTAATGAAAAACTGTTTTTT
cdr3_aa: CASSERGRINEKLFF

d_call: .
v_call: TRBV6-2/TRBV6-3
clone_size: .
j_call: TRBJ2-1
cdr3_nt: TGTGCCAGCAGTCGCCCTGGAGGTGAGCAGTTCTTC
cdr3_aa: CASSRPGGEQFF

d_call: .
v_call: TRBV18
clone_size: .
j_call: TRBJ2-7
cdr3_nt: TGTGCCAGCTCACCAATCACAGAGCTCTACGAGCAGTACTTC
cdr3_aa: CASSPITELYEQYF

d_call: TRBD2
v_call: TRBV27
clone_size: once
j_call: TRBJ2-7
cdr3_nt: TGTGCCAGCAGGGACAGGGTTAGCGGGAGGGCTCGTTACGAGCAGTACTTC
cdr3_aa: CASRDRVSGRARYEQYF